The clone carrying this T cell receptor (beta chain) was counted only a few times. Its specificity is unknown. Investigators merged groups given second doses at roughly 4 or roughly 12 weeks. The CDR3 runs 13 residues. V was shortened by 5 bases and J by 7 bases, with 12 bases between the two germline ends. Germline CDR1 and CDR2: SGHTA and FQGNSA. This record comes from a study of T cell responses to AZD1222 COVID-19 vaccine. Produced via immunoSEQ multiplex PCR; TCRdb's table is partial and in-frame only. The data show 150,000 to 200,000 clones, about 90% seen once. General observations from the study: Sampling captured repertoires only after the peak T cell response. The sample set comprised mostly white British donors with more females, and clonal diversity was possibly underestimated. Spike-specific TCR breadth and depth went up after people got two AZD1222 doses.

The sample in question was peripheral blood, obtained 28 days after the second AZD1222 dose. The clonotype was recovered from an adult who received the AZD1222 COVID-19 vaccine. The chain combines TRBV7-2 with TRBJ1-5; D is perhaps TRBD1 (5 bases). In DNA, the CDR3 is TGTGCCAGCAGCCCCAGGGAGGGGCAGCCCCAGCATTTT. This codes for CASSPREGQPQHF.